This T cell receptor beta chain came from a study of T cell responses to AZD1222 COVID-19 vaccine. Clones were sequenced by immunoSEQ multiplex PCR, and TCRdb holds only the in-frame ones, with some missing. The sample holds around 130,000 clones, 80% to 95% seen once. The source is an adult who received the AZD1222 COVID-19 vaccine. The specimen comprised peripheral blood, sampled 28 days after the second AZD1222 dose.

The CDR3 here is CASSQRVGQGVYEQYF. The CDR3 region has the DNA TGTGCCAGCAGCCAACGAGTGGGACAGGGAGTGTACGAGCAGTACTTC. This chain uses TRBV3-1 (or the pseudogene TRBV3-2) with TRBJ2-7, with TRBD1 matching over 9 bases. Unmatched junction bases numbered 9, after V lost 2 bases and J lost 4 bases. Germline CDR1 LGHDT, CDR2 YNNKEL (reference sequence). The CDR3 is 16 amino acids.